This T cell receptor (beta chain) was observed in a study of CD8 T cells in Susac syndrome. Random hexamers were used to reverse transcribe 0.5 to 1 ug of RNA. Multiplex PCR with immunoSEQ amplified the TCR beta CDR3 across 54 Vbeta and 13 Jbeta. TCRdb reprocessed the immunoSEQ multiplex PCR reads with MiXCR, giving one entry per CDR3 protein. This table has roughly 200,000 distinct CDR3 sequences, around 94% appearing once. Germline-derived CDR1 and CDR2 are SNHLY and FYNNEI. There are 13 residues in the CDR3. V was trimmed by 8 bases and J by 5 bases, leaving 15 bases between them. Patients with Susac syndrome showed fulfilment of recently defined diagnostic criteria for definite or probable disease.

The sequence was collected from a human donor with Susac syndrome. The chain uses TRBV2 and TRBJ2-5; D gene ambiguous. Sequencing was done on a sample of CD4+ T cells from PBMCs. CDR3 nucleotides: TGTGCCAGCTCGACCCTCGGAGCGGAGACCCAGTACTTC. Residues: CASSTLGAETQYF.